This passage covers 29 T cell receptor beta chains from one sample sequenced in a study of OX40 agonist ivuxolimab in advanced cancers. Sequencing used immunoSEQ multiplex PCR; TCRdb keeps in-frame clones, though not all of them. The sample yields roughly 15,000 clones, roughly 78% seen once. The material was CD4+ or CD8+ T cells sorted from blood, obtained in a trial of the OX40 agonist ivuxolimab. The receptors were gathered from an adult with an advanced solid tumor such as melanoma, head and neck, liver or kidney cancer.

The chain uses TRBV29-1 and TRBJ2-5; a weak D match, TRBD2 (5 bases). The germline V gene encodes CDR1 SQVTM and CDR2 ANQGSEA. With 4 bases removed from V and 4 bases from J, the gap between germline ends came to 10 bases. The CDR3 spans 12 residues. The CDR3 spells CSVVEGGETQYF. CDR3 coding DNA: TGCAGCGTTGTCGAGGGCGGAGAGACCCAGTACTTC.

The chain couples TRBV5-6 to TRBJ2-5; D unclear. The germline V gene has CDR1 SGHDT and CDR2 YYEEEE. The CDR3 is 14 amino acids. Trimming removed 0 bases from V and 2 bases from J, with 8 bases in between. CDR3 DNA: TGTGCCAGCAGCTTGGTGGCAGCGCAAGAGACCCAGTACTTC. Translated, it gives CASSLVAAQETQYF.

This clone was seen a single time. The gene calls are TRBV6-1 and TRBJ1-1, with D possibly TRBD1 on 6 matching bases. Trimming stripped 2 bases from V and 0 bases from J, with 13 bases between. Germline CDR1 reads MNHNS; CDR2 reads SASEGT. The CDR3 totals 16 residues. CDR3 loop: CASSESRGPMNTEAFF. The CDR3 DNA sequence: TGTGCCAGCAGTGAATCGCGGGGGCCTATGAACACTGAAGCTTTCTTT.

This clone is labeled medium-sized. The V call is TRBV5-1, the J call TRBJ2-7; tentative D call: TRBD1 (6 bases). Trimming took off 8 bases at V and 7 bases at J, with 13 bases between the two ends. Germline CDR1 SGHRS, CDR2 YFSETQ. This CDR3 spans 11 amino acids. The CDR3 nucleotides are TGCGCCAGACAATCCGGGACAGAGCAGTACTTC. This gives the protein CARQSGTEQYF.

CDR3 DNA sequence: TGTGCCAGCAGAGACGCTTTCGAGCAGTACTTC. Its protein product is CASRDAFEQYF. The chain recombines TRBV7-9 with TRBJ2-7; D gene uncertain. CDR3 length equals 11 residues. Germline V gene sequence: CDR1 SEHNR, CDR2 FQNEAQ (reference sequence). Trimming removed 6 bases at V and 6 bases at J, with 9 bases between.

This clone was seen only once. At one of its ends the junction is not consistent with the germline gene, which may arise from a read error. CDR3 sequence: CAISEVDNGRNEQFF. The DNA of the CDR3 is TGTGCCATCAGTGAGGTGGACAATGGCAGGAATGAGCAGTTCTTC. J is TRBJ2-1 and V is TRBV6-6, with a possible D match to TRBD1 (5 bases). CDR1 is MNHNY and CDR2 is SVGAGI in the germline V gene (reference sequence). This CDR3 comprises 15 residues.

The chain couples TRBV4-1 to TRBJ2-1; 8 bases align to TRBD2. V dropped 3 bases and J dropped 0; count of bases not matched to a gene: 4. CDR1 MGHRA and CDR2 YSYEKL come from the germline V gene. The CDR3 has 16 amino acids. DNA for the CDR3: TGCGCCAGCAGCCACCGTAGCGGGAACTCCTACAATGAGCAGTTCTTC. It specifies CASSHRSGNSYNEQFF.

This chain connects TRBV29-1 to TRBJ2-7; D possibly uses TRBD1 or TRBD2 (5 bases each). The germline V gene encodes CDR1 SQVTM and CDR2 ANQGSEA. The V gene lost 3 bases and the J gene lost 2 bases, with 11 bases spanning the gap. The CDR3 length is 13 residues. This CDR3 reads CSVELMGAYEQYF. The DNA of the CDR3 is TGCAGCGTTGAGCTAATGGGGGCCTACGAGCAGTACTTC.

J is TRBJ2-3 and V is TRBV2; D gene ambiguous. The CDR3 loop spans 13 amino acids. Germline lookup yields CDR1 SNHLY and CDR2 FYNNEI. V gave up 1 base and J gave up 3 bases, with 5 bases separating them. The CDR3 reads CASSEVRTDTQYF. The CDR3 nucleotides are TGTGCCAGCAGTGAAGTCAGAACAGATACGCAGTATTTT.

The chain recombines TRBV29-1 with TRBJ1-3, with TRBD1 as a possible D gene (6 bases). This CDR3 is built from 15 residues. Trimming took off 1 base at V and 3 bases at J, with 13 bases between the two ends. The germline gives CDR1 SQVTM, CDR2 ANQGSEA. The DNA of the CDR3 is TGCAGCGTTGAAGGCTACAGGGAAGGTGGAAACACCATATATTTT. The encoded protein is CSVEGYREGGNTIYF.

The chain uses TRBV5-4 and TRBJ2-7, with D perhaps TRBD2 (5 bases). CDR1 is SGHNT, CDR2 YYREEE, per germline (reference sequence). This CDR3 has 14 amino acids. Deletions cut 4 bases from V and 3 bases from J, with 14 bases between. This CDR3 reads CASSHGLADYEQYF. In DNA form, the CDR3 reads TGTGCCAGCAGCCATGGGCTAGCAGACTACGAGCAGTACTTC.

This rearrangement joins TRBV15 to TRBJ2-7, with TRBD1 identical over 7 bases. The CDR3 spans 15 residues. The V and J ends lost 5 bases and 5 bases, in that order; junction bases with no gene match: 12. Germline loops: CDR1 LNHNV, CDR2 YYDKDF (reference sequence). CDR3: CATSEPGQGENEQYF. As DNA, the CDR3 is TGTGCCACCAGCGAGCCTGGGCAGGGGGAAAACGAGCAGTACTTC.

The rearrangement joins TRBV21-1 to TRBJ1-1; the tabulated D call, TRBD1, remains unverified against the DNA. TRBV21-1 is marked as a pseudogene. The CDR3 sequence is 16 residues long. The CDR3 loop is CASSKGAGGPNTEAFF. CDR3 sequence (DNA): TGTGCCAGCAGCAAAGGGGCAGGGGGCCCGAACACTGAAGCTTTCTTT.

V gene TRBV7-2 combines with J gene TRBJ2-7; 8 positions match TRBD2. J lost 4 bases, V lost 3 bases, and 5 bases had no gene match. Germline lookup yields CDR1 SGHTA and CDR2 FQGNSA. The CDR3 spans 14 residues. The chain's CDR3 is CASSFGLAGYEQYF. In nucleotides, the CDR3 is TGTGCCAGCAGCTTTGGACTAGCCGGATACGAGCAGTACTTC.

The sample holds a few counts of this clone. The rearrangement uses TRBV7-6 and TRBJ1-2; D is undetermined. Trimming stripped 4 bases from V and 4 bases from J, with 7 bases between. CDR1 is SGHVS, CDR2 FNYEAQ, per germline. This CDR3 has 12 residues. The CDR3 spells CASSSDGYGYTF. The CDR3 nucleotides are TGTGCCAGCAGCTCGGACGGCTATGGCTACACCTTC.

The genes are TRBV7-8 and TRBJ2-7, with unresolved D. The V and J ends lost 3 bases and 2 bases respectively, with 5 bases between them. Germline CDR1 is SGHVS and CDR2 is FQNEAQ. This CDR3 contains 12 residues. The CDR3 is CASSFLPYEQYF. CDR3 bases: TGTGCCAGCAGCTTCCTACCCTACGAGCAGTACTTC.

The chain is built from TRBV5-1 and TRBJ2-3, with a possible D match to TRBD2 (6 bases). This CDR3 contains 13 residues. Germline values: CDR1 SGHRS, CDR2 YFSETQ. The V end was cut by 4 bases, the J end by 6 bases, with 12 bases between. The chain's CDR3 is CASSGDSEDTQYF. CDR3 DNA sequence: TGCGCCAGCAGCGGGGACTCGGAGGATACGCAGTATTTT.

As DNA, the CDR3 is TGTGCTAGTGGTCCCGGGGGGGCCTTTGAGCAGTTCTTC. This gives the protein CASGPGGAFEQFF. The chain combines TRBV12-5 with TRBJ2-1; 8 bases map to TRBD2. Germline CDR1 and CDR2: LGHNT and FRNRAP. The CDR3 contains 13 residues. Trimming removed 5 bases from V and 9 bases from J; junction bases left unmatched: 6.

This chain uses TRBV11-2 with TRBJ2-7, with D possibly being TRBD2 (6 bases). The CDR3 spans 15 residues. With 4 bases removed from V and 0 bases from J, the gap between germline ends came to 13 bases. Germline assignment: CDR1 SGHAT and CDR2 FQNNGV. The CDR3 nucleotides read TGTGCCAGCAGCTGGGGGACTCACAGCTCCTACGAGCAGTACTTC. It encodes CASSWGTHSSYEQYF.

The chain joins TRBV19 to TRBJ1-2, with a tentative D call TRBD1 (5 bases). CDR1 and CDR2 (germline): LNHDA, SQIVND (reference sequence). The CDR3 loop spans 13 amino acids. V lost 5 bases to trimming and J lost 4 bases, with 11 bases between them. The CDR3 bases are TGTGCCAGTAGTCCAGGGCAATCCTATGGCTACACCTTC. It yields the protein CASSPGQSYGYTF. Full variable domain (remainder filled in from reference TRBV19 and TRBJ1-2): DGGITQSPKYLFRKEGQNVTLSCEQNLNHDAMYWYRQDPGQGLRLIYYSQIVNDFQKGDIAEGYSVSREKKESFPLTVTSAQKNPTAFYLCASSPGQSYGYTFGSGTRLTVV.

There are a few counts of this clone. The chain is built from TRBV4-2 and TRBJ1-2, with D unclear. Trimming stripped 1 base from V and 6 bases from J, with 3 bases between. This CDR3 spans 11 amino acids. Germline CDR1 LGHNA, CDR2 YNFKEQ. In nucleotides, the CDR3 is TGTGCCAGCAGCCAAGGGGATGGCTACACCTTC. Encoded protein: CASSQGDGYTF.

This clone was detected only once. The chain carries TRBV6-5 and TRBJ1-6; no reliable D call. The CDR3 consists of 15 residues. From germline, CDR1 is MNHEY and CDR2 SVGAGI. Trimming removed 0 bases at V and 10 bases at J, with 13 bases between. CDR3 sequence reads: CASSYSNGVRSPLHF. The CDR3 coding sequence is TGTGCCAGCAGTTACTCGAACGGGGTTAGATCACCCCTCCACTTT.

This clone was counted between two and nine times. The J gene is TRBJ2-7, the V gene TRBV6-1; TRBD2 might be the D (7 bases). V lost 10 bases and J lost 2, with 12 bases in between. CDR1 is MNHNS and CDR2 is SASEGT in the germline V gene. The CDR3 covers 12 residues. This CDR3 reads CATSGGAYEQYF. The CDR3 region has the DNA TGTGCCACTTCGGGGGGCGCCTACGAGCAGTACTTC.

The table lists this clone with a count of one. V and J are TRBV6-1 and TRBJ1-1, with D possibly being TRBD1 (5 bases). V lost 6 bases to trimming and J lost 1 base, with 15 bases between them. Germline CDR1 MNHNS, CDR2 SASEGT. The CDR3 length is 15 residues. The CDR3 loop is CASSDSRQTNTEAFF. DNA for the CDR3: TGTGCCAGCAGCGATAGTAGACAGACGAACACTGAAGCTTTCTTT.

This sequence joins TRBV2 and TRBJ1-2; 7 bases align to TRBD1. With V trimmed by 3 bases and J by 4 bases, 2 bases remained unmatched. Germline V lookup: CDR1 SNHLY, CDR2 FYNNEI. The CDR3 extends over 13 amino acids. The CDR3 DNA is TGTGCCAGCAGTGAGGGGACAGCCTATGGCTACACCTTC. It yields the protein CASSEGTAYGYTF.

This sequence joins TRBV6-5 and TRBJ2-5, with D possibly being TRBD1 (5 bases). Trimming left V 6 bases short and J 2 bases short, with 13 bases between. The CDR3 covers 14 residues. Germline values: CDR1 MNHEY, CDR2 SVGAGI. The CDR3: CASSRRQGQETQYF. The CDR3 nucleotides read TGTGCCAGCAGCCGCCGCCAGGGACAAGAGACCCAGTACTTC.

This chain connects TRBV6-5 to TRBJ2-5, with 14 bases lining up with TRBD2. The ends lost 2 bases at V and 5 bases at J; junction bases unmatched: 4. Per the germline V gene, CDR1 is MNHEY and CDR2 is SVGAGI. This CDR3 region has 16 residues. The CDR3: CASSYPGLAGVETQYF. CDR3 nucleotides: TGTGCCAGCAGTTACCCGGGACTAGCGGGGGTGGAGACCCAGTACTTC.

This clone counts as medium-sized. This sample also contains other DNA sequences that code for the same CDR3. This sequence joins TRBV7-9 and TRBJ2-1; maybe TRBD1 (5 bases). CDR1 is SEHNR, CDR2 FQNEAQ, per germline (reference sequence). CDR3 length equals 14 residues. Trimming pared 0 bases from V and 4 bases from J, leaving 7 bases between. The CDR3 sequence: CASSLADRYNEQFF. The CDR3 region has the DNA TGTGCCAGCAGCTTAGCTGACAGATACAATGAGCAGTTCTTC.

This rearrangement joins TRBV27 to TRBJ2-3, with 11 bases matching TRBD1. Germline values: CDR1 MNHEY, CDR2 SMNVEV (reference sequence). Trimming cost V 4 bases and J 1 base; bases outside gene matches: 4. This CDR3 has 16 residues. This CDR3 reads CASSSPGQGGTDTQYF. In DNA, the CDR3 is TGTGCCAGCAGTTCACCGGGACAGGGGGGCACAGATACGCAGTATTTT.